The source of this T cell receptor (beta chain) is a study of T cells in Graves' hyperthyroidism and ophthalmopathy. Overall study context: Peripheral blood was obtained at initial diagnosis, preceding any treatment.

General study results and limits: Most thyroid clonotypes that were expanded above 0.001 also turned up in blood. Ophthalmopathy was identified by the model a median roughly six months ahead of onset.

V was shortened by 6 bases and J by 0 bases, with 9 bases between the two germline ends. Germline V gene data show CDR1 as MNHEY and CDR2 as SMNVEV (reference sequence). The CDR3 has 15 residues. This clonotype was recorded many times. Its matching antigen is unknown. The TCR beta CDR3 regions underwent amplification using RNA transcripts as the source. TCR CDR3 regions were first amplified by RT-PCR with HTBI primers. A single record per CDR3 protein comes from TCRdb applying MiXCR to the multiplex PCR reads. The repertoire holds some 740,000 distinct CDR3 sequences, with around 15% as singletons. Sequences were obtained from blood. The V call is TRBV27, the J call TRBJ2-6; no clear D. This receptor was taken from a woman aged 18-35 years with Graves' hyperthyroidism. The CDR3 DNA sequence: TGTGCCAGCAGACCATTTAACTCTGGGGCCAACGTCCTGACTTTC. Protein: CASRPFNSGANVLTF.